These 27 T cell receptor beta chains were all obtained from the same sample, sequenced in a study of identifying expanded T cells in peripheral blood. Some clones are missing from TCRdb's copy, which holds only in-frame ones; the method was immunoSEQ multiplex PCR. The sample consists of approximately 130,000 clones, about 88% of them appearing once. Sequenced sample: blood. All receptors derive from a person aged 18 to 70 in good health.

This clone was picked up one time. The CDR3 DNA reads TGCGCCAGCAGCTTGCAGGGGGCGCAGGGAAACACCATATATTTT. It yields the protein CASSLQGAQGNTIYF. The chain links TRBV5-1 to TRBJ1-3, with TRBD1 matching over 8 bases. The CDR3 is made up of 15 amino acids. CDR1 and CDR2 (germline): SGHRS, YFSETQ. V shed 1 base, J shed 4 bases, and the junction held 4 bases outside the gene matches. Together with reference TRBV5-1 and TRBJ1-3, the CDR3 gives the full variable domain: KAGVTQTPRYLIKTRGQQVTLSCSPISGHRSVSWYQQTPGQGLQFLFEYFSETQRNKGNFPGRFSGRQFSNSRSEMNVSTLELGDSALYLCASSLQGAQGNTIYFGEGSWLTVV.

This clone was counted a single time. This chain connects TRBV25-1 to TRBJ2-3; D ambiguous. The germline V and J ends were trimmed by 5 bases and 1 base, with 4 bases remaining between them. Germline V gene data show CDR1 as MGHDK and CDR2 as SYGVNS. CDR3 size: 12 residues. In nucleotides, the CDR3 is TGTGCCAGCAGTCCCGGCACAGATACGCAGTATTTT. Translation: CASSPGTDTQYF.

Concerning this clone itself: One junction end disagrees with the germline gene, perhaps due to a read error. J is TRBJ2-5 and V is TRBV7-9; unclear D gene. Germline loops: CDR1 SEHNR, CDR2 FQNEAQ (reference sequence). This CDR3 is 11 amino acids long. The CDR3 DNA is TGTGCCAGCAGCCCCAGGCCCCCCGAGAACTTC. Translation: CASSPRPPENF.

The chain has TRBV13 and TRBJ2-7; D unclear. The CDR3 is 14 amino acids. Germline V gene lookup returns CDR1 PRHDT and CDR2 FYEKMQ (reference sequence). The germline V and J ends were trimmed by 5 bases and 1 base, with 12 bases remaining between them. This CDR3 reads CASSHTGESYEQYF. CDR3 nucleotides: TGTGCCAGCAGCCATACGGGTGAATCCTACGAGCAGTACTTC. Looking up the rest from reference TRBV13 and TRBJ2-7 gives the full variable domain: AAGVIQSPRHLIKEKRETATLKCYPIPRHDTVYWYQQGPGQDPQFLISFYEKMQSDKGSIPDRFSAQQFSDYHSELNMSSLELGDSALYFCASSHTGESYEQYFGPGTRLTVT.

The chain employs TRBV5-8 and TRBJ1-5; D call uncertain. Trimming pared 4 bases from V and 1 base from J, leaving 12 bases between. CDR1 is SGHTS, CDR2 YDEGEE, per germline. The CDR3 consists of 15 residues. CDR3 protein: CASSRGLRSNQPQHF. Written as DNA, the CDR3 is TGTGCCAGCAGCCGAGGGTTGAGAAGCAATCAGCCCCAGCATTTT.

This chain connects TRBV12-5 to TRBJ2-2, with TRBD1 identical over 9 bases. The ends lost 2 bases at V and 3 bases at J; junction bases unmatched: 4. This CDR3 region has 16 residues. Germline V gene data show CDR1 as LGHNT and CDR2 as FRNRAP. CDR3 DNA sequence: TGTGCTAGTGGTTTGACCCGGACAGGGGACACCGGGGAGCTGTTTTTT. Translating gives CASGLTRTGDTGELFF.

This chain uses TRBV7-9 with TRBJ2-2; weak D call: TRBD1 (6 bases). The germline CDR1 and CDR2 sequences are SEHNR and FQNEAQ (reference sequence). V dropped 0 bases and J dropped 4 bases, with 12 bases sitting between them. The CDR3 sequence is 16 residues long. The CDR3 is CASSLAWGRGTGELFF. The DNA for the CDR3 is TGTGCCAGCAGCTTAGCGTGGGGGCGCGGCACCGGGGAGCTGTTTTTT.

The V and J genes are TRBV29-1 and TRBJ1-1; D unclear. The CDR3 consists of 13 residues. V was pared by 6 bases and J by 0 bases, with 11 bases between. Germline loops: CDR1 SQVTM, CDR2 ANQGSEA. In DNA, the CDR3 is TGCAGCGTACAAACGGGATTGAACACTGAAGCTTTCTTT. It is translated as CSVQTGLNTEAFF. Filled out from reference TRBV29-1 and TRBJ1-1, the complete variable domain reads SAVISQKPSRDICQRGTSLTIQCQVDSQVTMMFWYRQQPGQSLTLIATANQGSEATYESGFVIDKFPISRPNLTFSTLTVSNMSPEDSSIYLCSVQTGLNTEAFFGQGTRLTVV.

The chain employs TRBV30 and TRBJ1-2; a possible D gene is TRBD1 (5 bases). V was shortened by 7 bases and J by 3 bases, with 12 bases between the two germline ends. This CDR3 has 12 residues. Germline CDR1 reads GTSNPN; CDR2 reads SVGIG (reference sequence). The CDR3 protein is CASTPGYYGYTF. The CDR3 DNA reads TGTGCCTCTACTCCAGGGTACTATGGCTACACCTTC.

The rearrangement joins TRBV6-6 to TRBJ1-4, with D maybe TRBD1 (5 bases). This CDR3 comprises 15 residues. Germline loops: CDR1 MNHNY, CDR2 SVGAGI (reference sequence). Between the trimmed V and J ends, which lost 5 bases and 4 bases, there was a span of 14 bases. This CDR3 reads CASSGTTGINEKLFF. The CDR3 nucleotides read TGTGCCAGCAGTGGAACCACAGGAATTAATGAAAAACTGTTTTTT.

The gene calls are TRBV10-2 and TRBJ1-1; D gene uncertain. CDR3 length: 11 amino acids. Trimming cost V 6 bases and J 2 bases, with 4 bases left between them. Germline V gene lookup returns CDR1 WSHSY and CDR2 SAAADI. The CDR3 is CASRDNTEAFF. In nucleotides, the CDR3 is TGCGCCAGCAGAGACAACACTGAAGCTTTCTTT.

The V gene is TRBV18, the J gene TRBJ2-2; D not resolved. V lost 2 bases, J lost 6 bases, and 7 bases lay in between. This CDR3 has 13 residues. CDR1 is KGHSH and CDR2 is LQKENI in the germline V gene. This CDR3 is CASSPNESGELFF. The DNA for the CDR3 is TGTGCCAGCTCACCAAATGAATCCGGGGAGCTGTTTTTT. Filled out from reference TRBV18 and TRBJ2-2, the complete variable domain reads NAGVMQNPRHLVRRRGQEARLRCSPMKGHSHVYWYRQLPEEGLKFMVYLQKENIIDESGMPKERFSAEFPKEGPSILRIQQVVRGDSAAYFCASSPNESGELFFGEGSRLTVL.

The chain carries TRBV4-3 and TRBJ1-6; no clear D. CDR3 length equals 15 residues. Trimming shortened V by 4 bases and J by 5 bases, and 12 bases separated the two germline ends. Germline CDR1 LGHNA, CDR2 YSLEER. The CDR3 loop is CASSLNQADNSPLHF. The CDR3 region has the DNA TGCGCCAGCAGCCTAAACCAGGCTGATAATTCACCCCTCCACTTT.

The chain combines TRBV27 with TRBJ2-3; no firm D call. Germline V gene sequence: CDR1 MNHEY, CDR2 SMNVEV (reference sequence). The CDR3 is 14 amino acids. V was trimmed by 2 bases and J by 2 bases, leaving 8 bases between them. CDR3 protein: CASSLDRYTDTQYF. CDR3 sequence (DNA): TGTGCCAGCAGTTTAGACCGGTACACAGATACGCAGTATTTT.

The chain couples TRBV6-5 to TRBJ1-4, with 8 bases that match TRBD1. In germline, CDR1 is MNHEY, CDR2 SVGAGI. CDR3 length: 14 residues. The junction had 11 bases not matched to a gene; V was cut back by 9 bases and J by 8 bases. DNA of the CDR3: TGTGCCAGTCGATTACAGGGGGTAGAGGAAAAACTGTTTTTT. Its protein product is CASRLQGVEEKLFF.

The V and J genes are TRBV11-3 and TRBJ2-3; D perhaps matches TRBD2 (6 bases). This CDR3 is built from 11 residues. V was clipped by 4 bases and J by 8 bases, with 7 bases between them. The germline V gene encodes CDR1 SGHNT and CDR2 YENEEA. CDR3 protein: CASSSGSTQYF. CDR3 nucleotides: TGTGCCAGCAGCTCCGGGAGTACGCAGTATTTT.

V and J are TRBV7-2 and TRBJ1-1; D may be TRBD1 (5 bases). In germline, CDR1 is SGHTA, CDR2 FQGNSA. The CDR3 spans 14 residues. Trimming shortened V by 1 base and J by 6 bases, and 12 bases separated the two germline ends. The CDR3 sequence: CASSLGGRVAEAFF. The CDR3 region has the DNA TGTGCCAGCAGCTTAGGGGGCCGGGTAGCTGAAGCTTTCTTT.

The chain couples TRBV27 to TRBJ2-2; 7 nucleotides line up with TRBD1. The germline CDR1 and CDR2 sequences are MNHEY and SMNVEV (reference sequence). This CDR3 is 12 amino acids long. With 1 base clipped from V and 14 bases from J, the junction kept 4 bases outside the gene matches. Here the CDR3 reads CASSLLGQRLFF. The CDR3 DNA is TGTGCCAGCAGTTTATTGGGACAGAGACTGTTTTTT.

The V and J genes are TRBV5-5 and TRBJ2-7, with a weak D call TRBD1 (7 bases). Germline CDR1 SGHKS, CDR2 YYEKEE (reference sequence). The CDR3 is made up of 15 amino acids. Trimming stripped 4 bases from V and 1 base from J, with 15 bases between. The CDR3 coding sequence is TGTGCCAGCAGCCCGGCGGGGACAGAGTCCTACGAGCAGTACTTC. Translation: CASSPAGTESYEQYF.

The chain recombines TRBV7-8 with TRBJ2-2; D is unresolved. The CDR3 covers 13 residues. The germline V gene has CDR1 SGHVS and CDR2 FQNEAQ. V lost 5 bases to trimming and J lost 7 bases, with 11 bases between them. This CDR3 reads CASSLAWGGELFF. The CDR3 DNA sequence: TGTGCCAGCAGCCTCGCCTGGGGCGGGGAGCTGTTTTTT.

The chain links TRBV7-2 to TRBJ2-1, with 7 bases aligning to TRBD1. The germline gives CDR1 SGHTA, CDR2 FQGNSA. The CDR3 extends over 13 amino acids. Unmatched junction bases numbered 10, after V lost 7 bases and J lost 10 bases. CDR3 loop: CASTRGQEREQFF. DNA of the CDR3: TGTGCCAGCACAAGAGGACAGGAAAGAGAGCAGTTCTTC.

V and J are TRBV28 and TRBJ2-6; D uncertain. Trimming removed 1 base at V and 0 bases at J, with 4 bases between. CDR1 MDHEN and CDR2 SYDVKM come from the germline V gene. The CDR3 extends over 15 amino acids. The CDR3 here is CASSLFVSGANVLTF. The CDR3 nucleotides are TGTGCCAGCAGTTTATTTGTCTCTGGGGCCAACGTCCTGACTTTC.

The chain recombines TRBV7-2 with TRBJ1-1; D ambiguous. The CDR3 loop spans 13 amino acids. The germline V gene encodes CDR1 SGHTA and CDR2 FQGNSA. V lost 1 base and J 1 base, leaving 4 bases between the germline ends. The CDR3, as DNA: TGTGCCAGCAGCTTAGTGGGGAACACTGAAGCTTTCTTT. Amino acid sequence: CASSLVGNTEAFF. Drawing the rest from reference TRBV7-2 and TRBJ1-1, the complete variable domain is GAGVSQSPSNKVTEKGKDVELRCDPISGHTALYWYRQSLGQGLEFLIYFQGNSAPDKSGLPSDRFSAERTGGSVSTLTIQRTQQEDSAVYLCASSLVGNTEAFFGQGTRLTVV.

V usage is TRBV6-5 and J usage is TRBJ1-2; D ambiguous. Trimming shortened V by 6 bases and J by 6 bases, and 14 bases separated the two germline ends. CDR1 is MNHEY and CDR2 is SVGAGI in the germline V gene. This CDR3 contains 13 residues. The CDR3 sequence: CASREGKEHGYTF. The CDR3 bases are TGTGCCAGCAGGGAGGGAAAAGAGCATGGCTACACCTTC.

The rearrangement links TRBV6-4 to TRBJ2-1; tentatively, D is TRBD1 (5 bases). This CDR3 comprises 16 residues. V shed 0 bases and J shed 0 bases, with 9 bases lying between them. Germline V CDR1 and CDR2: MRHNA, SNTAGT. CDR3 nucleotides: TGTGCCAGCAGTGACTCGAGACAGAACTCCTACAATGAGCAGTTCTTC. Translated, it gives CASSDSRQNSYNEQFF.

The rearrangement uses TRBV2 and TRBJ2-1; 7 positions match TRBD2. The V gene's germline CDR1 is SNHLY and CDR2 FYNNEI. The CDR3 is 14 amino acids. With V trimmed by 6 bases and J by 9 bases, 11 bases remained unmatched. The CDR3 protein is CASSGPRGGGEQFF. DNA of the CDR3: TGTGCCAGCAGCGGCCCCCGTGGGGGGGGTGAGCAGTTCTTC.

The chain links TRBV11-3 to TRBJ2-7, with 8 bases matching TRBD1. This CDR3 has 12 residues. The trim removed 5 bases at V and 9 bases at J, leaving 6 bases unmatched. The germline CDR1 and CDR2 sequences are SGHNT and YENEEA. CDR3: CASSLGQGGQYF. The CDR3 coding sequence is TGTGCCAGCAGCCTAGGACAGGGAGGGCAGTACTTC.